One TCR beta chain is described in this entry. V gave up 5 bases and J gave up 3 bases; unmatched junction bases: 3. CDR3 length: 14 residues. Germline assignment: CDR1 SNHLY and CDR2 FYNNEI. The source of the sample is a study of blood T cell repertoires in COVID-19. The table came from immunoSEQ multiplex PCR; TCRdb's copy has only in-frame clones and leaves some out. Of about 60,000 clones listed, around 73% are singletons. J is TRBJ1-4 and V is TRBV2; 7 nucleotides line up with TRBD1. Sequences were obtained from peripheral blood. The sequence was collected from an elderly man with acute or convalescent COVID-19. In DNA, the CDR3 is TGTGCCAGCAGTTATGACAGGGCTAATGAAAAACTGTTTTTT. Translating gives CASSYDRANEKLFF.